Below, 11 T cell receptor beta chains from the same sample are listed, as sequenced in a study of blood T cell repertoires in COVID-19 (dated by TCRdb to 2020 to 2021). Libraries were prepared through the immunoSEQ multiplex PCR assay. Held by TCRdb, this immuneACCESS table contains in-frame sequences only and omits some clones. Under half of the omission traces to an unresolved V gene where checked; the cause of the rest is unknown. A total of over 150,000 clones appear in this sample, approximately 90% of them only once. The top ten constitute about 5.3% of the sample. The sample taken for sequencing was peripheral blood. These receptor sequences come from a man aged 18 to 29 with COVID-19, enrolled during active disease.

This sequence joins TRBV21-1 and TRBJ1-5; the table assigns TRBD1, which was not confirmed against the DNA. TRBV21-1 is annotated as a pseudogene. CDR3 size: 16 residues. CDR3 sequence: CASSKAGQGLDQPQHF. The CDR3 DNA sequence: TGTGCCAGCAGCAAAGCAGGGCAGGGGTTGGATCAGCCCCAGCATTTT.

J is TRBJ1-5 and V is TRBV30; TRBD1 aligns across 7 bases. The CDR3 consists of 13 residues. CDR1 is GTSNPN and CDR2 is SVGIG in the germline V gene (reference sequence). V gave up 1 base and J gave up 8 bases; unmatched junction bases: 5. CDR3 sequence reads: CAWSGTGPKPQHF. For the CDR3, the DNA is TGTGCCTGGAGTGGGACAGGTCCAAAGCCCCAGCATTTT. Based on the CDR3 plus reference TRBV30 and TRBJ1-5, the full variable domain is SQTIHQWPATLVQPVGSPLSLECTVEGTSNPNLYWYRQAAGRGLQLLFYSVGIGQISSEVPQNLSASRPQDRQFILSSKKLLLSDSGFYLCAWSGTGPKPQHFGDGTRLSIL.

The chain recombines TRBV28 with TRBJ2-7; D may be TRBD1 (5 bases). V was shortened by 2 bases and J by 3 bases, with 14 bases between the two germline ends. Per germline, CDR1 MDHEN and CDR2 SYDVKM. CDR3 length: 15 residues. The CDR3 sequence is CASSLDVQGVYEQYF. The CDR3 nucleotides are TGTGCCAGCAGTTTAGATGTTCAAGGGGTCTACGAGCAGTACTTC.

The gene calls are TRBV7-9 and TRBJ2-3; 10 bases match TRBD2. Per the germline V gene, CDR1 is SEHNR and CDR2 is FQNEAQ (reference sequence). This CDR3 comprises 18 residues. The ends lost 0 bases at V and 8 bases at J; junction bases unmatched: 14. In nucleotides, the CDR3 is TGTGCCAGCAGCTTAGCGCCCCGGGCTAGCGGGAGAAGAGGTACGCAGTATTTT. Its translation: CASSLAPRASGRRGTQYF.

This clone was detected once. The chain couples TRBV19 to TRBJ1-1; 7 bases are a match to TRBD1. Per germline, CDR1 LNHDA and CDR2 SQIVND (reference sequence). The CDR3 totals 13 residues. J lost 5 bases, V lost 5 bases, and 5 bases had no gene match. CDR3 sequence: CASSEGARTEAFF. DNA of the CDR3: TGTGCCAGTAGTGAGGGGGCGCGGACTGAAGCTTTCTTT.

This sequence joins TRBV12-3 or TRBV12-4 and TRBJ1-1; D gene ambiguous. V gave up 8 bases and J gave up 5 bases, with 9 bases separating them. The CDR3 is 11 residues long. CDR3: CASGWRTEAFF. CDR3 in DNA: TGTGCCAGCGGGTGGAGGACTGAAGCTTTCTTT.

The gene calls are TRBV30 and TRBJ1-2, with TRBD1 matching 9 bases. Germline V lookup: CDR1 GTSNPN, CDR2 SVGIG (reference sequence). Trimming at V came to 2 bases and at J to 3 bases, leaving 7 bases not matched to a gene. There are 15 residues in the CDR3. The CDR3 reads CAWSMDRGPYYGYTF. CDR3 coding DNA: TGTGCCTGGAGTATGGACAGGGGTCCCTACTATGGCTACACCTTC.

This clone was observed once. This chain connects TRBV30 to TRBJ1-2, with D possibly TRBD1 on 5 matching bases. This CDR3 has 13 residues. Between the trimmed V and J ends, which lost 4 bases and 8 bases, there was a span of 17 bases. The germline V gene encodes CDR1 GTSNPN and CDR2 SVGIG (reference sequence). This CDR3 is CAWTAGFFYGYTF. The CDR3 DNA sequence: TGTGCCTGGACCGCAGGGTTTTTCTACGGCTACACCTTC.

The CDR3 bases are TGTGCCAGTCACGGACTAGCAAAGGCAGATACGCAGTATTTT. Translation: CASHGLAKADTQYF. V usage is TRBV14 and J usage is TRBJ2-3; 8 bases fit TRBD2. Unmatched junction bases numbered 9, after V lost 9 bases and J lost 4 bases. The CDR3 covers 14 residues. Germline V gene lookup returns CDR1 SGHDN and CDR2 FVKESK. Supplemented by reference TRBV14 and TRBJ2-3, the full variable domain reads EAGVTQFPSHSVIEKGQTVTLRCDPISGHDNLYWYRRVMGKEIKFLLHFVKESKQDESGMPNNRFLAERTGGTYSTLKVQPAELEDSGVYFCASHGLAKADTQYFGPGTRLTVL.

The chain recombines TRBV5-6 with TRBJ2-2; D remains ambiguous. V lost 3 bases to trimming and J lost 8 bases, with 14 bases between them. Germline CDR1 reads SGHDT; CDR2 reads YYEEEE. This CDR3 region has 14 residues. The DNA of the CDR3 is TGTGCCAGCAGCTATCGGTGGGCACAAGGGGAGCTGTTTTTT. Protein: CASSYRWAQGELFF.

In nucleotides, the CDR3 is TGTGCCAGCAGGCAAACTAGCGGGTTGGGGGAGCAGTACTTC. Amino acid sequence: CASRQTSGLGEQYF. J is TRBJ2-7 and V is TRBV6-6; 9 bases agree with TRBD2. Germline values: CDR1 MNHNY, CDR2 SVGAGI (reference sequence). CDR3 size: 14 residues. The ends lost 6 bases at V and 7 bases at J; junction bases unmatched: 10.